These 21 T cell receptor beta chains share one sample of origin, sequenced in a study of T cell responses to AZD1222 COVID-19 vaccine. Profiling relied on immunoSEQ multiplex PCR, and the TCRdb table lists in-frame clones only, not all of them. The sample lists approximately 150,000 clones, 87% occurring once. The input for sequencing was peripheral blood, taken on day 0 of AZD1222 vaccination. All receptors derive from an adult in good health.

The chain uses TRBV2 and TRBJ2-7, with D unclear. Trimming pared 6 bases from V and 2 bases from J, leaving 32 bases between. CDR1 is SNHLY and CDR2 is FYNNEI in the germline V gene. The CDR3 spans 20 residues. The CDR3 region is CASRSGRVSRALVGPYEQYF. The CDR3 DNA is TGTGCCAGCAGATCTGGCCGTGTAAGCCGCGCTCTAGTGGGCCCCTACGAGCAGTACTTC.

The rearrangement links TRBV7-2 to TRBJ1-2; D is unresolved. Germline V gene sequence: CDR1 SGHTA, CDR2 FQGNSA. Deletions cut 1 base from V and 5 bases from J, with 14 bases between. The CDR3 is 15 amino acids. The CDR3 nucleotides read TGTGCCAGCAGCTTAGGATCGGCGGCTCTATATGGCTACACCTTC. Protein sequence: CASSLGSAALYGYTF.

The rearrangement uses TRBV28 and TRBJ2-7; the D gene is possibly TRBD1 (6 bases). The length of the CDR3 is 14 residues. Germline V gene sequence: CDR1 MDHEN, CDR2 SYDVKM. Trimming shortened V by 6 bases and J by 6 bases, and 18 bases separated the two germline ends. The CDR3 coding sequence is TGTGCCAGCAGCTGGGGACACGTTTTGGGCGAGCAGTACTTC. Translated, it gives CASSWGHVLGEQYF.

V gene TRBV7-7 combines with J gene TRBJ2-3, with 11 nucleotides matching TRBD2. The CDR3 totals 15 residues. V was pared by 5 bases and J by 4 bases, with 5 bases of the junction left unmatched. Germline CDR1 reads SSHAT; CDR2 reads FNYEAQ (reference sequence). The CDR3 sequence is CASSATSGSADTQYF. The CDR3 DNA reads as TGTGCCAGCAGCGCTACTAGCGGGAGCGCAGATACGCAGTATTTT.

Written as DNA, the CDR3 is TGTGCCAGCAGCTCACGACTGGCAAACTTCTCCTACGAGCAGTACTTC. This gives the protein CASSSRLANFSYEQYF. J is TRBJ2-7 and V is TRBV7-9; no firm D call. Germline V gene data show CDR1 as SEHNR and CDR2 as FQNEAQ (reference sequence). The CDR3 length is 16 residues. Trimming cost V 4 bases and J 0 bases, with 16 bases left between them.

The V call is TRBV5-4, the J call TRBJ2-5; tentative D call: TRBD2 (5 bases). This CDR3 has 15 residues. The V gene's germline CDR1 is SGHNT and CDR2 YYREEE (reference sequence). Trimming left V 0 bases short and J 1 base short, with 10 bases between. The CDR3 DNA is TGTGCCAGCAGCTTGGCTAGCCAAAGCCAAGAGACCCAGTACTTC. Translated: CASSLASQSQETQYF.

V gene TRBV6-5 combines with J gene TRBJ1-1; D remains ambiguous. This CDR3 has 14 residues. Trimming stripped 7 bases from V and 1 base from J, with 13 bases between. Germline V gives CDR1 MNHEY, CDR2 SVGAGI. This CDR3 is CASKTRAPNTEAFF. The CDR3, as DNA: TGTGCCAGCAAAACCCGGGCGCCGAACACTGAAGCTTTCTTT.

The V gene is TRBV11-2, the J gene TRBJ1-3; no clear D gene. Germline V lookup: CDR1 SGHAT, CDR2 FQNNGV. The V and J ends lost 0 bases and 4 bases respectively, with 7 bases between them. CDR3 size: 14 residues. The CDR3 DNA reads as TGTGCCAGCAGCTTAGATTTTGAGGGAAACACCATATATTTT. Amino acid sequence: CASSLDFEGNTIYF. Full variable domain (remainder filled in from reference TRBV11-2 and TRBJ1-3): EAGVAQSPRYKIIEKRQSVAFWCNPISGHATLYWYQQILGQGPKLLIQFQNNGVVDDSQLPKDRFSAERLKGVDSTLKIQPAKLEDSAVYLCASSLDFEGNTIYFGEGSWLTVV.

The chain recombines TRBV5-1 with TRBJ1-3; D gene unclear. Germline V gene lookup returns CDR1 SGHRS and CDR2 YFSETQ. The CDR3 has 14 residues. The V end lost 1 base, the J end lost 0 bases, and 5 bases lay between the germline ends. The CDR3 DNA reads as TGCGCCAGCAGCTTGAGGGACTCTGGAAACACCATATATTTT. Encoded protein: CASSLRDSGNTIYF.

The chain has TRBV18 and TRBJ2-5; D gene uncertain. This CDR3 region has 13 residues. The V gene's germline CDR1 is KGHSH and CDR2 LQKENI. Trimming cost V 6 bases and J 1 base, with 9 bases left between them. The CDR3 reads CASSVNAQETQYF. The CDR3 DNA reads TGTGCCAGCTCGGTGAACGCCCAAGAGACCCAGTACTTC.

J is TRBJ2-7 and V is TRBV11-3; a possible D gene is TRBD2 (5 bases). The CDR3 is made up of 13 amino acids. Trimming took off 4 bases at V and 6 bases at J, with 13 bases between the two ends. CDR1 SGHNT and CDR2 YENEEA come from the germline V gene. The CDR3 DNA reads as TGTGCCAGCAGCTGGGATACAGAGGGCGAGCAGTACTTC. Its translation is CASSWDTEGEQYF.

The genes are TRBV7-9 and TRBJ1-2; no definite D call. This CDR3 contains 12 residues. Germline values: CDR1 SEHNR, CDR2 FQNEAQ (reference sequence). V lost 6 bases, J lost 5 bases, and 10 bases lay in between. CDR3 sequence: CASRAPGYGYTF. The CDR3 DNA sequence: TGTGCCAGCAGGGCCCCGGGTTATGGCTACACCTTC.

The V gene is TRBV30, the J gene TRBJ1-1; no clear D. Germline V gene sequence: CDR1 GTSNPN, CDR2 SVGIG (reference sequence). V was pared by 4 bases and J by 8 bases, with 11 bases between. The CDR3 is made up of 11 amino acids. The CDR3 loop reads CAWTVGREAFF. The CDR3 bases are TGTGCCTGGACCGTGGGTCGCGAAGCTTTCTTT.

CDR3 amino acids: CASSLDRGEQYF. CDR3 coding DNA: TGTGCCAGCAGTTTAGACAGAGGGGAGCAGTACTTC. The V call is TRBV27, the J call TRBJ2-7, with D perhaps matching TRBD1 or TRBD2 (5 bases each). CDR1 is MNHEY and CDR2 is SMNVEV in the germline V gene (reference sequence). CDR3 length: 12 amino acids. The V and J ends lost 2 bases and 7 bases respectively, with 9 bases between them.

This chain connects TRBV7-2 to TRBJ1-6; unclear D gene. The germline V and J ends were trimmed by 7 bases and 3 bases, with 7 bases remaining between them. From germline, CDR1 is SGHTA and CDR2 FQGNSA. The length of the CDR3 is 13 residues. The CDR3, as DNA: TGTGCCAGCACCCTCCACTATAATTCACCCCTCCACTTT. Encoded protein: CASTLHYNSPLHF.

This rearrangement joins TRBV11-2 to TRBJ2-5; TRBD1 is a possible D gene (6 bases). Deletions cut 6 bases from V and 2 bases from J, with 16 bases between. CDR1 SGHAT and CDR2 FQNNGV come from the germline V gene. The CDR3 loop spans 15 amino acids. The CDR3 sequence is CASRLVGATQETQYF. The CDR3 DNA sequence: TGTGCCAGCAGGCTAGTGGGGGCGACTCAAGAGACCCAGTACTTC.

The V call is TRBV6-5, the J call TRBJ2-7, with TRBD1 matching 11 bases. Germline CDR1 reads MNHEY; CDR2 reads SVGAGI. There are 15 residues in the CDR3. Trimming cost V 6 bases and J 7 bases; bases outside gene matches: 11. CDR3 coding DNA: TGTGCCAGCAGATACCAAGGACAGGGGGCGCAGGAGCAGTACTTC. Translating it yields CASRYQGQGAQEQYF.

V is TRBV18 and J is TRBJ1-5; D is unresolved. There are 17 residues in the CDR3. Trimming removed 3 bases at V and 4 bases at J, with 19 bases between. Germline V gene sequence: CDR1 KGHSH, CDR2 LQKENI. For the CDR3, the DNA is TGTGCCAGCTCACCGGAGGTCAGGAAATTGTGGAATCAGCCCCAGCATTTT. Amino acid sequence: CASSPEVRKLWNQPQHF.

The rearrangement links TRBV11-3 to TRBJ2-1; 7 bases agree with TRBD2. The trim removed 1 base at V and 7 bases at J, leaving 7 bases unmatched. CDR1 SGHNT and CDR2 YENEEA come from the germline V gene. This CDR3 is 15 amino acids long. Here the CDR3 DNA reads TGTGCCAGCAGCTTAGGGGACTACGTGTGGAATGAGCAGTTCTTC. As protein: CASSLGDYVWNEQFF.

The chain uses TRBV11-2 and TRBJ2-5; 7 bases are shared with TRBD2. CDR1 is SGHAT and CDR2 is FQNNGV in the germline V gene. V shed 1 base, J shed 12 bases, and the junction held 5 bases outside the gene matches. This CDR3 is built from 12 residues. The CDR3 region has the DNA TGTGCCAGCAGCTTAGTGAGCGGGGCAAAGTACTTC. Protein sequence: CASSLVSGAKYF.

This CDR3 reads CASSQEWVATSSYNEQFF. DNA for the CDR3: TGTGCCAGCAGCCAAGAGTGGGTAGCGACCAGCTCCTACAATGAGCAGTTCTTC. This chain joins TRBV14 and TRBJ2-1; maybe TRBD2 (5 bases). V gave up 0 bases and J gave up 0 bases, with 15 bases separating them. The CDR3 runs to 18 residues. Germline V gene lookup returns CDR1 SGHDN and CDR2 FVKESK.